The entry below describes one T cell receptor beta chain. The specificity of this receptor is unknown. Base qualities are not provided; no much larger clone lies one nucleotide away. The cohort comprised several hundred healthy bone marrow donors. At the time of sampling, every cohort member was nominally healthy, though immune exposures that went unrecorded were likely present. CMV serostatus was positive for about 300 and negative for about half of the 666 cohort members, and was not recorded for this donor. A peripheral blood sample was collected from each donor, and TCR beta sequencing was performed on peripheral blood mononuclear cells. The Qiagen DNeasy Blood Extraction Kit was used to extract genomic DNA from the blood cell samples. The library relied on the immunoSEQ multiplex PCR assay. For the multiplex PCR, a mixture combining 60 forward primers for TCR Vbeta segments and 13 reverse primers for TCR Jbeta segments was used. The CDR3 region of rearranged TCR beta genes was amplified from genomic DNA by a multiplex PCR assay. The Illumina HiSeq System was used to sequence the amplified TCR beta libraries as 87-base-pair reads. On the authors' methods: Across the roughly 670 repertoires, a later analysis counted approximately 75 million unique TCR beta chains, around 11 million of which were shared by at least two donors. Raw reads were error-corrected and collapsed into unique sequences with a nearest-neighbor algorithm that merged closely related sequences to remove PCR and sequencing errors. V, D and J gene segments were assigned by aligning CDR3 sequences to IMGT reference sequences. For a sequence to be retained, a match of at least six nucleotides to both a V gene segment and a J gene segment was required. A rearrangement was called productive if the CDR3 had no stop codons and remained in frame with V and J, and every other rearrangement was called non-productive. Following IMGT convention, CDR3 was defined as the stretch from the second conserved V-encoded cysteine up to the conserved J-encoded phenylalanine. The earlier analysis of 587 of the donors excluded any sequence lacking an unambiguous match to a single V gene segment. In an earlier analysis of 587 of the donors, V segments were called functional above 56.7% productive rearrangements and were called segregating when the between-donor standard deviation exceeded 5%. A statistical classification framework was built for diagnosing cytomegalovirus status from the catalog of TCR beta chain sequences. V and J gene assignment, in a later analysis, came from comparing TCR nucleotide sequences with IMGT/GENE-DB human TR gene sequences. In a later analysis, CDR3 sequences and most-parsimonious VDJ recombination scenarios were assigned using the TCRdist pipeline. In a later analysis, each TCR beta chain was defined by its CDR3 amino acid sequence together with its V-gene family, and reads lacking a unique V-gene family were excluded. A later analysis removed roughly 590 highly shared, low-generation-probability nucleotide sequences to deal with suspected cross-contamination and a sequencing artifact. For each public chain, a later analysis derived a clonal expansion index from normalized ranks of inferred template counts within each repertoire. In a later analysis, generation probabilities were computed using a VDJ recombination model fitted to out-of-frame rearrangements, and the results were checked against IGoR. A later analysis scored TCR-TCR, TCR-HLA and TCR-CMV co-occurrence with hypergeometric tests, applying a repertoire-size bias correction to TCR pairs. A later analysis estimated false discovery rates by permuting HLA or CMV assignments 20 times. In a later analysis, co-occurring TCRs were grouped with DBSCAN, and TCRdist sequence similarity was added when clustering was performed within HLA-allele-positive subsets. Repertoires with fewer than 30,000 or more than 120,000 public chains, plus five repertoires with anomalous nucleotide sharing, were excluded from co-occurrence clustering. Imported from immuneACCESS, the table was reduced by TCRdb to in-frame sequences with V and J called. These copies leave out some clones; in studies compared against another copy, an unresolved V gene accounts for under half, and the cause of the remainder is not known. That table supplies the V and J calls and clone size; D and trimming were determined from the DNA. This sample has some 140,000 clones in its table, and about four fifths of those were observed once. Approximately 4.8% of the sample rests with the top ten.

The sample is drawn from a study of cytomegalovirus exposure and HLA in healthy donors (dated by TCRdb to the late 2010s). Turning to the overall study: An earlier analysis of approximately 640 of the donors reported 250 to 300 Gb of sequence data and more than 90 million unique TCR beta sequences from 150 million to 200 million T cells. The aim of the study was to test whether cataloging public T cell receptors could identify signatures of past pathogen exposure. Every repertoire in the discovery cohort had been generated on one and the same sequencing platform. On average, around 230,000 unique TCR beta nucleotide sequences were sequenced per donor among fewer than 500 genotyped donors of the cohort, with roughly 18% of those sequences being non-productive. Class I and class II HLA loci were covered by the typing at four-digit resolution. The study combined high-throughput TCR immunosequencing, statistical association of individual TCRs with disease status, and machine learning to predict cytomegalovirus infection status. The number of typed donors differed by locus: about 620-630 for A, B, C, DRB1 and DQB1; some 500 for DQA1; approximately 610 for DPA1; and about 450 for DPB1. Donor age, sex, ethnicity and CMV serostatus were compiled alongside the repertoire data. An earlier analysis of several hundred of the donors applied high-throughput TCR beta sequencing to assess whether each TCR beta V gene segment acted as functional or pseudogenic. About 5 DR-DQ haplotypes were handled as single units for association and clustering, since linkage in the cohort was strong. The later analysis used no new phenotypic data to find candidate immune exposures, relying instead on TCR beta sequences and their occurrence across donors. Using immunosequencing, the study profiled T cell repertoires from approximately 700 subjects and related those repertoires to cytomegalovirus serostatus. An early release that covered roughly 600 HLA-typed donors contained 300 to 350 gigabases of sequencing data and about 93 million unique TCR sequences. To study patterns of TCR occurrence, a later analysis re-analyzed previously published TCR beta repertoires from around 660 donors and added high-resolution HLA genotyping. Of the roughly 430 genotyped donors, around 81% fell in the genetic ancestry cluster associated with self-reported Caucasian donors. A later genetic analysis took genome-wide SNP genotypes for about three fifths of the 666 donors and used that subset as a discovery cohort. Along with the approximately 700-subject first cohort, a separate validation cohort of more than 90 different subjects was used. Summary of the overall study and its limitations: Because HLA typing was unavailable for some donors at each locus, only the typed subset was used in association tests. In vitro tests confirmed that three of the cytomegalovirus-associated TCR beta chains recognize cytomegalovirus antigens. Correlated functional status among segregating V segments might reflect linkage disequilibrium, but an unknown experimental factor could not be ruled out. Because counts were too low, about 15 rarely observed V segments, including chromosome 9 orphons, were left out of the earlier analysis of about 500 of the donors. In a later analysis, most CMV-associated TCR beta chains were found to appear HLA-restricted, with HLA associations seemingly driven largely by CMV exposure. An association between a missense DCLRE1C variant and V-gene and J-gene trimming of TCR beta chains was found in a later genetic analysis and replicated in an independent cohort. Presence/absence analyses assumed roughly uniform sequencing depth across donors, an assumption that may not hold. When HLA alleles, especially DR and DQ, strongly co-occurred, attributing TCR associations to individual alleles was difficult. In a later analysis, HLA-associated TCR beta chains were found to be more clonally expanded and to have lower generation probabilities than equally common non-associated chains. In a later analysis, TCR association rates were found to vary across HLA loci, with the most associated TCRs seen for DRB1 alleles and the fewest for HLA-C alleles. The study gave a list of roughly 150 TCR beta chains associated with cytomegalovirus. While some public TCRs were present in many individuals, most TCR sequences turned up only very rarely across donors. The authors suggested that the approach could potentially be extended to other disease states and immunological phenotypes. The sequencing pipeline was judged likely to have produced a cluster of highly shared sequence variants as a technical artifact. Specific HLA alleles were associated with over 15,000 TCR beta sequences at a false discovery rate of 0.05 in a later analysis. Some IMGT-functional V segments, including TRBV6-2 and TRBV6-3, could not be distinguished by the 87-base-pair reads and were therefore excluded. For the cohort, immune exposure information was limited to CMV serostatus. In an earlier analysis of about 540 of the donors, most TCR beta V segments were observed in productive rearrangements about 90% or about 30% of the time, broadly matching IMGT annotations. The classifier was reported to diagnose cytomegalovirus status with high specificity and sensitivity in both the original and validation cohorts. A further reported finding was that TCR beta sequences accurately predicted the HLA-A and HLA-B alleles for most subjects in the first cohort. Only TCR beta chains were sequenced in this cohort, and the absence of alpha or paired-chain data limited detectable features. A later genetic analysis reported fewer N-insertions in productive TCRs among donors in an Asian-associated ancestry cluster than the approximately 700-donor mean. In a later analysis, several top co-occurrence clusters were reported to appear linked to parvovirus B19, influenza, CMV and Epstein-Barr virus.

Trimmed from V: 0 bases; trimmed from J: 7 bases; junction bases lacking a gene match: 12. The germline V gene (reference sequence) sets CDR1 to LNHDA and CDR2 to SQIVND. The CDR3 numbers 17 residues from cysteine through phenylalanine. Solely the CDR3 DNA is kept, with 51 bases framed from the first base. The sequence was obtained from a man between 25 and 39 years old in good health. The source material was PBMCs. The rearranged chain carries TRBV19 and TRBJ2-5; 9 middle bases align to TRBD2. The DNA is as follows: TGTGCCAGTAGTATAGAAGGGTCTAGCGGGATTCGTCGGACCCAGTACTTC. Translated, this is CASSIEGSSGIRRTQYF.